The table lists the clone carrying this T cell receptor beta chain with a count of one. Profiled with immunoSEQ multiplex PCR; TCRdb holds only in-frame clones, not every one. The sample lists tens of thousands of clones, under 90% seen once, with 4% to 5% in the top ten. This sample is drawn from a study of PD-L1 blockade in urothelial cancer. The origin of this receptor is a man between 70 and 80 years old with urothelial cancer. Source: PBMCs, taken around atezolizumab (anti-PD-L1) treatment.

This chain's CDR3 is CAIGSANTGELFF. In nucleotides, the CDR3 is TGTGCCATCGGGAGTGCGAACACCGGGGAGCTGTTTTTT. The gene calls are TRBV25-1 and TRBJ2-2; possible D gene TRBD2, 6 bases. Deletions cut 10 bases from V and 0 bases from J, with 9 bases between. CDR3 length equals 13 residues. Per the germline V gene, CDR1 is MGHDK and CDR2 is SYGVNS. The full variable domain, in which reference TRBV25-1 and TRBJ2-2 provide the parts outside the CDR3, is EADIYQTPRYLVIGTGKKITLECSQTMGHDKMYWYQQDPGMELHLIHYSYGVNSTEKGDLSSESTVSRIRTEHFPLTLESARPSHTSQYLCAIGSANTGELFFGEGSRLTVL.